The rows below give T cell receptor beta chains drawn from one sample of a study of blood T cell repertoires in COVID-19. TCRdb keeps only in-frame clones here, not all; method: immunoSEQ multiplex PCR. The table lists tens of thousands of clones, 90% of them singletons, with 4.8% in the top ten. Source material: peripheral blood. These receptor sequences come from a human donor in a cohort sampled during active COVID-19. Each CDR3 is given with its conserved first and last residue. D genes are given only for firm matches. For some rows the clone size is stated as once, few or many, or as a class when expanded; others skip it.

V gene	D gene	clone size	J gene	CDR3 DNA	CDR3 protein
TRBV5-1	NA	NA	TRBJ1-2	TGCGCCAGCAGCCCCGCCGCGGCCGGAGGGGGCTACACCTTC	CASSPAAAGGGYTF
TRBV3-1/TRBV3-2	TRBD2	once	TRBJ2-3	TGTGCCAGCAGCCAGGGACTAGCGGGAAGGTTGGAGTATTTT	CASSQGLAGRLEYF
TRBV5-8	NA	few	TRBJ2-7	TGTGCCAGCAGCCACCGAAATCGGGACGAGCAGTACTTC	CASSHRNRDEQYF
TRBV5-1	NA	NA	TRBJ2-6	TGCGCCAGCAGCTTGGGGTCTTCTAGCTCTGGGGCCAACGTCCTGACTTTC	CASSLGSSSSGANVLTF
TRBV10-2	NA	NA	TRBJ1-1	TGCGCCAGCAGTGAAGGCACAGGGTGGGCCACTGAAGCTTTCTTT	CASSEGTGWATEAFF
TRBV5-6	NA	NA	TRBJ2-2	TGTGCCAGCAGCTGGGGGGACGCGAGGGGCGGGGAGCTGTTTTTT	CASSWGDARGGELFF
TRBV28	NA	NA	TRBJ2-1	TGTGCCAGCAGCCGCCCAGGGAATCCTGAGCAGTTCTTC	CASSRPGNPEQFF
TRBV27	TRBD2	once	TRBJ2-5	TGTGCCAGCAGTCGAAAAAGCGGGAGGTCGGAGACCCAGTACTTC	CASSRKSGRSETQYF
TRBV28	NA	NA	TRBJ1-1	TGTGGCGTTCGGCCGGGAAACACTGAAGCTTTCTTT	CGVRPGNTEAFF
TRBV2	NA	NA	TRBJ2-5	TGTGCCAGCAGTGAGAGATTAACGGAGACCCAGTACTTC	CASSERLTETQYF
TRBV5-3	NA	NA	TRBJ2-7	TGTGCCGCCCCATTCACCCAACAGGGAGGGTTCTTGAGCGAGCAGTACTTC	CAAPFTQQGGFLSEQYF
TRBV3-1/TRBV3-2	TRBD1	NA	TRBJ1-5	TGTGCCAGCAGCTTGGACAGGTCCAATCAGCCCCAGCATTTT	CASSLDRSNQPQHF
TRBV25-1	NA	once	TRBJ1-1	TGTGCCAGCAGGCTCGGACACCCGAACACTGAAGCTTTCTTT	CASRLGHPNTEAFF
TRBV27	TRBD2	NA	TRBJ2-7	TGTGCCAGCAGTCCATACAGGCGCGCGGGAGGATACGAGCAGTACTTC	CASSPYRRAGGYEQYF
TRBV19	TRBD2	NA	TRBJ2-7	TGTGCCAGTTCGCGACTAGCGGTCCCCTACGAGCAGTACTTC	CASSRLAVPYEQYF
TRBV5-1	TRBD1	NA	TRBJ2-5	TGCGCCAGCAGAGGACAGGGGGCGGAGACCCAGTACTTC	CASRGQGAETQYF
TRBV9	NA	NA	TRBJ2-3	TGTGCCAGCAGCACCGTACCGGGACGCGGAGGGGCAGATACGCAGTATTTT	CASSTVPGRGGADTQYF
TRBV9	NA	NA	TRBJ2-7	TGTGCCAGCAGCGTAGCTACCCGGGGGTATCTGGGCGAGCAGTACTTC	CASSVATRGYLGEQYF
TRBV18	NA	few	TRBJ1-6	TGTGCCAGCTCACCCTTGGGGCAGGCCTATAATTCACCCCTCCACTTT	CASSPLGQAYNSPLHF
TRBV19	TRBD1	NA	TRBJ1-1	TGTGCCAGTAGTATAGCCCGGACAGGGCCCCCTGAAGCTTTCTTT	CASSIARTGPPEAFF
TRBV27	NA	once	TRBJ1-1	TGTGCCAGCAGACAGGGTGAACGGAACACTGAAGCTTTCTTT	CASRQGERNTEAFF
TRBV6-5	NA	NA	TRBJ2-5	TGTGCCAGCAACTCCGGAGACAGGTCGGCCCAGTACTTC	CASNSGDRSAQYF
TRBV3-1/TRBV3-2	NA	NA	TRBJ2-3	TGTGCCAGCAGCCAACCCTTTGGTCGGGAGACCACAGATACGCAGTATTTT	CASSQPFGRETTDTQYF
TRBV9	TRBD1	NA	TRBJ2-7	TGTGCCAGCGACTCCTCCGGGACAGGGTCTTCCGAGCAGTACTTC	CASDSSGTGSSEQYF
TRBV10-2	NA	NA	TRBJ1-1	TGCGCCAGCAGTGACCTTACCTGGGGGGACACTGAAGCTTTCTTT	CASSDLTWGDTEAFF
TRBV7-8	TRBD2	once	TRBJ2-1	TGTGCCAGCAGCTTAGGGGGGGGATCTAATGAGCAGTTCTTC	CASSLGGGSNEQFF
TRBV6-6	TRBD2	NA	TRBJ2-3	TGTGCCAGCAGTTTAGACGGGAGGTCAGATACGCAGTATTTT	CASSLDGRSDTQYF
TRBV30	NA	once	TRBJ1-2	TGTGCCTCGAGCTGGATGGGCGGCTACACCTTC	CASSWMGGYTF
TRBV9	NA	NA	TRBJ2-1	TGTGCCAGCAGCGGGGACCCAGGGGCCGTTGCTGAGCAGTTCTTC	CASSGDPGAVAEQFF
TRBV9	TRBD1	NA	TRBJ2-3	TGTGCCAGCAGCGGCGCGGGACAGGGAGGTACAGATACGCAGTATTTT	CASSGAGQGGTDTQYF
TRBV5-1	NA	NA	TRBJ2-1	TGCGCCAGCAGCGGAGGGGGGGAGCGTCAGTCCTACAATGAGCAGTTCTTC	CASSGGGERQSYNEQFF
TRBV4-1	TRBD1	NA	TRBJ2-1	TGCGCCAGCAGCCTAACGACAGGGGGGTCGGGGTACAATGAGCAGTTCTTC	CASSLTTGGSGYNEQFF
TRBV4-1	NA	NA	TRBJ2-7	TGCGCCAGCAGCCAAGATAATAGCGGCCTCCTCTCCCCATTC	CASSQDNSGLLSPF
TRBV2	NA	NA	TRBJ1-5	TGTGCCAGCAGTGAAGGGACACCCAATCAGCCCCAGCATTTT	CASSEGTPNQPQHF
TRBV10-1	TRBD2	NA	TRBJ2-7	TGCGCCAGCAGTGATGGCCAGGGAGGGTCCTACGAGCAGTACTTC	CASSDGQGGSYEQYF
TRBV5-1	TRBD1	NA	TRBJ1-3	TGCGCCAGCAGCTTGTGGAATTCCGGACAGGGACGTGGAAACACCATATATTTT	CASSLWNSGQGRGNTIYF
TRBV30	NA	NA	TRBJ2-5	TGTGCCTGGAAGGGGGACACTGAGACCCAGTACTTC	CAWKGDTETQYF
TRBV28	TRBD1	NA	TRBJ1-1	TGTGCCAGCAGCCCCGGGGACAGGGTGAACACTGAAGCTTTCTTT	CASSPGDRVNTEAFF
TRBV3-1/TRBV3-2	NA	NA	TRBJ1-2	TGTGCCAGCAGCCAAGATCCTCGGGGGAGTCGCTACACCTTC	CASSQDPRGSRYTF
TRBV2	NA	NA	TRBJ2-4	TGTGCCAGCAGCCTAGGTGGGGCAGGGTTCTTC	CASSLGGAGFF
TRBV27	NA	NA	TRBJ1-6	TGTGCCAGCAGTTTTTCAGGGGCCTCACCCCTCCACTTT	CASSFSGASPLHF
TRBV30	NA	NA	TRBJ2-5	TGTGCCTGGAGTGGAGGCACCCGTACGGAGACCCAGTACTTC	CAWSGGTRTETQYF
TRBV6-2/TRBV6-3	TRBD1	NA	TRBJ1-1	TGTGCCAGCAGTCGGACAGGGGGCACTGAAGCTTTCTTT	CASSRTGGTEAFF
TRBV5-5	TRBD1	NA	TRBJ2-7	TGTGCCAGCAGCTGGGGTGGACAGGGAACATACGAGCAGTACTTC	CASSWGGQGTYEQYF
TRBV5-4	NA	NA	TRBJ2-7	TGTGCCAGCAGCTTGGAGGTGGGGAGCTCCTACGAGCAGTACTTC	CASSLEVGSSYEQYF
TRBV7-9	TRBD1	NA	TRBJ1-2	TGTGCCAGCAGCTCACAGGGGGGGAACTATGGCTACACCTTC	CASSSQGGNYGYTF
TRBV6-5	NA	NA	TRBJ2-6	TGTGCCACGGCGGTCTCTGGGGCCAACGTCCTGACTTTC	CATAVSGANVLTF
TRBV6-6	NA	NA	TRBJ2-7	TGTGCCAGCAGTTACGGCGGGACCATCTACGAGCAGTACTTC	CASSYGGTIYEQYF
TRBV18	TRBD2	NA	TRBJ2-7	TGTGCCAGCTCACCTTTAGTAGCGGGAAGCTCCTACGAGCAGTACTTC	CASSPLVAGSSYEQYF
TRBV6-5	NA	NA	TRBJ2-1	TGTGCCAGCAGTTATTACGGGGGCAATGAGCAGTTCTTC	CASSYYGGNEQFF
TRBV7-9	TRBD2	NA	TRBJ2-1	TGTGCCAGCAGCGCAACTAGCGGGAGGGGCAATGAGCAGTTCTTC	CASSATSGRGNEQFF
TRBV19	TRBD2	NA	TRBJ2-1	TGTGCCAGTAGGGGAGCGGGAGCGAGTGAGCAGTTCTTC	CASRGAGASEQFF
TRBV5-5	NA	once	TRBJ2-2	TGTGCCAGCAGCTTGTCCCCCGTAACCGGGGAGCTGTTTTTT	CASSLSPVTGELFF
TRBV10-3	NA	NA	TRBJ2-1	TGTGCCATCAGTTACCAAGTCAGCTCCTACAATGAGCAGTTCTTC	CAISYQVSSYNEQFF
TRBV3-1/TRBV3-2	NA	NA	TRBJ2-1	TGTGCCAGCAGCCAATCCGAGGGTGAGCAGTTCTTC	CASSQSEGEQFF
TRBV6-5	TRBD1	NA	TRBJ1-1	TGTGCCAGCAGAGACAGGGGGCTAAACACTGAAGCTTTCTTT	CASRDRGLNTEAFF
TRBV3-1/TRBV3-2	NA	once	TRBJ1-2	TGTGCCAGCAGCCAAGGTCGTACTCTGGGGGCTCATGGCTACACCTTC	CASSQGRTLGAHGYTF